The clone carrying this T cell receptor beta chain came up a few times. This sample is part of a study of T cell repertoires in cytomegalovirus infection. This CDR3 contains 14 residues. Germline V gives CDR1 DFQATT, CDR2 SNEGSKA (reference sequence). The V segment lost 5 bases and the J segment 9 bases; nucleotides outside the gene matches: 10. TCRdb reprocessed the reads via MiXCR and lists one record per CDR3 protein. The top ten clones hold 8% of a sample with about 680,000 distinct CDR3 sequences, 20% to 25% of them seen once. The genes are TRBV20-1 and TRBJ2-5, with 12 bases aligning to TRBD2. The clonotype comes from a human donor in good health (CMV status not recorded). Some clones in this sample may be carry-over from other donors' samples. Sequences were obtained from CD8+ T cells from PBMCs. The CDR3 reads CSAPLKGLAGSQYF. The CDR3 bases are TGCAGTGCTCCCCTTAAGGGACTAGCGGGTTCCCAGTACTTC.